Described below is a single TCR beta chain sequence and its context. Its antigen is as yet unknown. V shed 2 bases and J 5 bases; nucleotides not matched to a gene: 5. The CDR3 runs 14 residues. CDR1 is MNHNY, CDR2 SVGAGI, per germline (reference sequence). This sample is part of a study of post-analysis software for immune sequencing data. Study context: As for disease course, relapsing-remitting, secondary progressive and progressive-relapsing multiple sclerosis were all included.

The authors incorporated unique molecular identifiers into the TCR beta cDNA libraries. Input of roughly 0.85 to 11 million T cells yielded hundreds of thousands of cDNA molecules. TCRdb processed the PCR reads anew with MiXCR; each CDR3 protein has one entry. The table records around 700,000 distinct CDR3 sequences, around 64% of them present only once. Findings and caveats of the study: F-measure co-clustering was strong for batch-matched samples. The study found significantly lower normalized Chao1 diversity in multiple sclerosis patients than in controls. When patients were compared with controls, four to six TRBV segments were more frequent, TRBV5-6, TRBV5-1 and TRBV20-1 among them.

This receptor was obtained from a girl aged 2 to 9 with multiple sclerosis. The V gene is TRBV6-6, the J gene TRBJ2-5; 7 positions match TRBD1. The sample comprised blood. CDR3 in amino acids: CASSYRGLGETQYF. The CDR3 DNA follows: TGTGCCAGCAGTTACAGGGGGCTAGGTGAGACCCAGTACTTC.